Following are 14 T cell receptor beta chains from one sample sequenced in a study of cytomegalovirus exposure and HLA in healthy donors. PCR was performed using 60 Vbeta and 13 Jbeta primers. Generated by immunoSEQ multiplex PCR, the TCRdb table keeps only in-frame clones and is missing some. The sample records 130,000 to 150,000 clones, about 76% being singletons. Material for sequencing was PBMCs. The receptor set was obtained from a man younger than 35 in good health and CMV-seronegative.

This clone was counted only a few times. The J gene is TRBJ1-3, the V gene TRBV19; D is unresolved. V lost 5 bases to trimming and J lost 0 bases, with 8 bases between them. The CDR3 is 14 residues long. Germline CDR1 is LNHDA and CDR2 is SQIVND (reference sequence). CDR3 sequence (DNA): TGTGCCAGTAGTCCTTATCGCTCTGGAAACACCATATATTTT. Its translation: CASSPYRSGNTIYF.

This clone was seen a few times. The J gene is TRBJ2-5, the V gene TRBV5-4; perhaps TRBD2 as D (6 bases). V lost 4 bases, J lost 1 base, and 14 bases lay in between. The germline V gene encodes CDR1 SGHNT and CDR2 YYREEE (reference sequence). The CDR3 extends over 15 amino acids. CDR3 DNA: TGTGCCAGCAGCCTTCCTTTTAGCGGCCAAGAGACCCAGTACTTC. Translated: CASSLPFSGQETQYF.

This chain uses TRBV11-2 with TRBJ2-5; 14 bases line up with TRBD2. J was trimmed by 2 bases and V by 5 bases; bases with no gene match: 4. CDR3 size: 16 residues. The germline CDR1 and CDR2 sequences are SGHAT and FQNNGV. The CDR3 DNA sequence: TGTGCCAGCAGCGTGACTAGCGGGGGGGGTCAAGAGACCCAGTACTTC. It encodes CASSVTSGGGQETQYF.

The count of this clone is one. The CDR3 sequence is CARRDSEYYEQYF. CDR3 in DNA: TGTGCCAGGAGGGACAGCGAGTACTACGAGCAGTACTTC. The V gene is TRBV12-1, the J gene TRBJ2-7; the D call TRBD1 from the table was never checked on the DNA. TRBV12-1 is designated a pseudogene. This CDR3 spans 13 amino acids.

This clone has a handful of counts. The chain employs TRBV27 and TRBJ1-2; D is unclear. V gave up 3 bases and J gave up 1 base, with 9 bases separating them. The germline V gene encodes CDR1 MNHEY and CDR2 SMNVEV (reference sequence). The CDR3 is 14 residues long. The CDR3 DNA sequence: TGTGCCAGCAGTTTGGGCAGGTTTAACTATGGCTACACCTTC. Protein product: CASSLGRFNYGYTF.

The genes are TRBV2 and TRBJ2-1, with 10 bases identical to TRBD2. The CDR3 sequence is 17 residues long. Germline V CDR1 and CDR2: SNHLY, FYNNEI. V shed 5 bases, J shed 6 bases, and the junction held 13 bases outside the gene matches. In DNA form, the CDR3 reads TGTGCCAGCAGTCCGGAGTTAACTAGCGGGAAGGGCAATGAGCAGTTCTTC. It encodes CASSPELTSGKGNEQFF. The full variable domain, with the rest looked up from reference TRBV2 and TRBJ2-1, is EPEVTQTPSHQVTQMGQEVILRCVPISNHLYFYWYRQILGQKVEFLVSFYNNEISEKSEIFDDQFSVERPDGSNFTLKIRSTKLEDSAMYFCASSPELTSGKGNEQFFGPGTRLTVL.

This chain connects TRBV28 to TRBJ1-5; D gene ambiguous. V gave up 3 bases and J gave up 0 bases, with 6 bases separating them. The CDR3 has 14 amino acids. CDR1 is MDHEN and CDR2 is SYDVKM in the germline V gene. The CDR3 loop is CASSFGSSNQPQHF. Written as DNA, the CDR3 is TGTGCCAGCAGTTTTGGCAGTAGCAATCAGCCCCAGCATTTT.

The CDR3 loop reads CASSYSARANEKLFF. The CDR3, as DNA: TGTGCCAGCAGTTACTCAGCCAGGGCAAATGAAAAACTGTTTTTT. The V call is TRBV6-5, the J call TRBJ1-4; possible D gene TRBD1, 5 bases. V lost 0 bases to trimming and J lost 5 bases, with 10 bases between them. The CDR3 totals 15 residues. Per the germline V gene, CDR1 is MNHEY and CDR2 is SVGAGI.

V usage is TRBV6-6 and J usage is TRBJ1-2; D might be TRBD1 (5 bases). V shed 6 bases and J shed 2 bases, with 13 bases lying between them. Looked up from germline, CDR1 is MNHNY and CDR2 is SVGAGI (reference sequence). The CDR3 consists of 14 residues. The CDR3 sequence: CASRRRDRNYGYTF. CDR3 DNA: TGTGCCAGCAGGAGGCGCGACAGAAACTATGGCTACACCTTC.

This clone was seen only a few times. The chain recombines TRBV4-2 with TRBJ2-7; D is possibly TRBD2 (5 bases). This CDR3 spans 17 amino acids. Trimming pared 2 bases from V and 5 bases from J, leaving 22 bases between. CDR1 is LGHNA and CDR2 is YNFKEQ in the germline V gene. CDR3 in DNA: TGTGCCAGCAGCCAAAACCTACGTAGTACTAGGAAGCACGAGCAGTACTTC. It encodes CASSQNLRSTRKHEQYF.

This chain links TRBV18 with TRBJ1-4, with 11 bases that match TRBD1. Germline CDR1 reads KGHSH; CDR2 reads LQKENI. The V gene end was trimmed by 1 base and the J gene end by 0 bases; junction bases not matched to a gene: 4. This CDR3 is 18 amino acids long. CDR3 nucleotide sequence: TGTGCCAGCTCACCACTGGCGGGACAGGGGGCAACTAATGAAAAACTGTTTTTT. Its protein is CASSPLAGQGATNEKLFF.

V and J are TRBV9 and TRBJ2-2; the D gene is possibly TRBD2 (7 bases). V lost 7 bases and J 7 bases, leaving 20 bases between the germline ends. CDR1 and CDR2 (germline): SGDLS, YYNGEE. The length of the CDR3 is 15 residues. The CDR3 region has the DNA TGTGCCAGCGCTAAAGGGGGGGGAAGAAGCGGGGAGCTGTTTTTT. Amino acids: CASAKGGGRSGELFF.

The chain combines TRBV5-5 with TRBJ2-7; maybe TRBD2 (5 bases). The germline V gene encodes CDR1 SGHKS and CDR2 YYEKEE (reference sequence). The ends were cut back, 2 bases at V and 3 bases at J, with 6 bases in the middle. The CDR3 sequence is 12 residues long. The CDR3: CASSFGGYEQYF. CDR3 DNA: TGTGCCAGCAGCTTTGGAGGCTACGAGCAGTACTTC.

The gene calls are TRBV7-2 and TRBJ2-7; 8 nucleotides line up with TRBD1. CDR3 length: 13 residues. V lost 5 bases and J lost 8; bases outside the gene matches: 8. In germline, CDR1 is SGHTA, CDR2 FQGNSA. The CDR3 reads CASSQGQALKQYF. The CDR3 bases are TGTGCCAGCAGCCAGGGACAGGCCTTGAAGCAGTACTTC.